What follows is one T cell receptor beta chain and its context. This sample is part of a study of T cell changes during pregnancy in multiple sclerosis. TCRdb's copy holds only in-frame clones and misses some; the assay was immunoSEQ multiplex PCR. The data hold some 69,000 clones, with 85% to 95% observed a single time. This TCR was sampled from a female donor in good health, enrolled as a control in a pregnancy study. This specimen consisted of peripheral blood, obtained in the second trimester of pregnancy.

CDR3: CASSVDGVLDEQYF. In nucleotides, the CDR3 is TGTGCCAGCAGCGTAGACGGGGTCTTAGACGAGCAGTACTTC. The chain is built from TRBV9 and TRBJ2-7; the D gene is possibly TRBD2 (5 bases). Deletions cut 0 bases from V and 5 bases from J, with 12 bases between. Germline V lookup: CDR1 SGDLS, CDR2 YYNGEE. CDR3 length: 14 residues.